This TCR beta chain was sequenced for a study of T cell responses to AZD1222 COVID-19 vaccine. The CDR3 is 12 residues long. In germline, CDR1 is KGHSH, CDR2 LQKENI. V was pared by 2 bases and J by 10 bases, with 4 bases of the junction left unmatched. Notes on the study in general: Donors were largely white British and mainly female; clonal diversity was possibly underestimated.

Clones were sequenced by immunoSEQ multiplex PCR, and TCRdb holds only the in-frame ones, with some missing. The table has about 130,000 clones, 70% to 90% seen once. Details on this clone: No antigen is known for it.

Here the sequenced sample was peripheral blood, taken on day 0 of AZD1222 vaccination. This chain uses TRBV18 with TRBJ2-7; 8 positions match TRBD1. This receptor was identified in an adult in good health. DNA for the CDR3: TGTGCCAGCTCACCAAGAACAGGGGGTCAGTACTTC. Translating gives CASSPRTGGQYF.